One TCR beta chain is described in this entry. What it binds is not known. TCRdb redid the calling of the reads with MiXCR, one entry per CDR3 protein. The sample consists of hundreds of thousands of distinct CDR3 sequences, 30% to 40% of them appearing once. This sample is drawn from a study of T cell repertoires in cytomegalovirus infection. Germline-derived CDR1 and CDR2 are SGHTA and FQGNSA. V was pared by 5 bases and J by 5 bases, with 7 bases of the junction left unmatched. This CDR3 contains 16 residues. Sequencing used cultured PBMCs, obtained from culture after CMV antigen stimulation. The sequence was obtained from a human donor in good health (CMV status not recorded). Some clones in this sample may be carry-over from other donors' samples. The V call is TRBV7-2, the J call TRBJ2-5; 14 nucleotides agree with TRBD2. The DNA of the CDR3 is TGTGCCAGCAGCCAAGGACTAGCGGGAGGTTCGGAGACCCAGTACTTC. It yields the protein CASSQGLAGGSETQYF.